The 21 T cell receptor beta chains below come from one sample, sequenced in a study of molecular identifiers for immune sequencing clone quantification. TCRdb re-analysed the PCR reads in MiXCR, keeping a single row per CDR3 protein. Of about 640,000 distinct CDR3 sequences detected, 15% to 20% appear once; the ten largest clones hold around 0.86%. Sequenced material: naive CD8+ T cells from blood, with Jurkat cell RNA spiked in. Described subset: FACS-sorted CD8+CD4-CCR7+CD45RA+ naive T cells. All receptors derive from a human donor in good health. Some libraries in this study had Jurkat cell RNA spiked in.

This clonotype has just a few counts. V gene TRBV30 combines with J gene TRBJ1-1, with D possibly TRBD1 on 6 matching bases. V was shortened by 6 bases and J by 1 base, with 24 bases between the two germline ends. The V gene's germline CDR1 is GTSNPN and CDR2 SVGIG (reference sequence). The CDR3 runs 17 residues. CDR3 bases: TGTGCCTGCCAGTACCTACCGGGGACAAGGACGAACACTGAAGCTTTCTTT. It encodes CACQYLPGTRTNTEAFF.

This clonotype came up many times. The chain has TRBV20-1 and TRBJ2-7; TRBD2 matches 7 bases. Germline V lookup: CDR1 DFQATT, CDR2 SNEGSKA (reference sequence). The CDR3 extends over 14 amino acids. After removal of 2 bases from V and 5 bases from J, the junction contained 9 bases not matched to a gene. In DNA, the CDR3 is TGCAGTGCTAGACTTTTGCGGGAGAGGAACGAGCAGTACTTC. This gives the protein CSARLLRERNEQYF.

Of note for this clonotype: This clone may be a read error of a much larger clone one base away. The chain has TRBV10-3 and TRBJ2-7; TRBD1 is a possible D gene (5 bases). CDR1 is ENHRY and CDR2 is SYGVKD in the germline V gene. CDR3 length: 13 amino acids. DNA of the CDR3: TGTGCCGTCAGTGAGTCCCCACAGGACGAGCAGTACTTC. It encodes CAVSESPQDEQYF.

Many counts were recorded for this clonotype. The chain links TRBV6-5 to TRBJ2-1, with 10 bases identical to TRBD2. This CDR3 is built from 15 residues. V lost 0 bases, J lost 7 bases, and 3 bases stayed unmatched. The germline gives CDR1 MNHEY, CDR2 SVGAGI. CDR3 protein: CASSYSLAGGNEQFF. The CDR3 DNA is TGTGCCAGCAGTTACTCGTTAGCGGGAGGTAATGAGCAGTTCTTC.

This clonotype was found many times. V gene TRBV7-9 combines with J gene TRBJ2-2; 7 bases match TRBD2. Germline V gives CDR1 SEHNR, CDR2 FQNEAQ (reference sequence). After removal of 5 bases from V and 6 bases from J, the junction contained 3 bases not matched to a gene. CDR3 size: 13 residues. CDR3 amino acids: CASSHRGAGELFF. As DNA, the CDR3 is TGTGCCAGCAGCCACCGGGGGGCCGGGGAGCTGTTTTTT.

J is TRBJ2-7 and V is TRBV11-2; D is ambiguous. The V gene's germline CDR1 is SGHAT and CDR2 FQNNGV. V lost 4 bases and J 4 bases, leaving 14 bases between the germline ends. The CDR3 has 14 residues. The CDR3, as DNA: TGTGCCAGCAGCTCCCGGGTGGGGTTGTACGAGCAGTACTTC. It codes for CASSSRVGLYEQYF.

This clonotype was seen many times. The rearrangement joins TRBV6-5 to TRBJ2-5; 12 nucleotides agree with TRBD2. V shed 2 bases, J shed 2 bases, and the junction held 3 bases outside the gene matches. CDR3 length equals 16 residues. CDR1 and CDR2 from the germline V gene are MNHEY and SVGAGI. CDR3 loop: CASSYGLAGKQETQYF. The CDR3 region has the DNA TGTGCCAGCAGTTACGGACTAGCGGGGAAGCAAGAGACCCAGTACTTC.

The chain employs TRBV4-1 and TRBJ2-7, with 7 bases identical to TRBD2. The V gene's germline CDR1 is MGHRA and CDR2 YSYEKL. CDR3 length: 13 amino acids. V was clipped by 3 bases and J by 4 bases; unmatched bases: 3. CDR3 nucleotide sequence: TGCGCCAGCAGCCATAACGGGGGGTACGAGCAGTACTTC. Translating it yields CASSHNGGYEQYF.

The rearrangement joins TRBV28 to TRBJ2-1, with no clear D. CDR1 MDHEN and CDR2 SYDVKM come from the germline V gene. There are 14 residues in the CDR3. Between the trimmed V and J ends, which lost 3 bases and 5 bases, there was a span of 11 bases. The CDR3 reads CASSLVSRHNEQFF. CDR3 coding DNA: TGTGCCAGCAGTTTGGTTTCAAGGCACAATGAGCAGTTCTTC.

This clonotype was counted many times. This chain connects TRBV14 to TRBJ1-1; 7 positions match TRBD1. Trimming removed 0 bases from V and 7 bases from J; junction bases left unmatched: 11. CDR1 is SGHDN, CDR2 FVKESK, per germline. CDR3 length: 16 residues. The CDR3 nucleotides read TGTGCCAGCAGCCAAGACGTCCGACAGGGAGGGTTTGAAGCTTTCTTT. Residues: CASSQDVRQGGFEAFF.

As to this clonotype: This clone may be a read error of a much larger clone one base away. CDR3 protein: CATSTGTTLLYGQYF. The CDR3 DNA sequence: TGTGCCACCAGCACCGGGACTACCTTACTCTACGGGCAGTACTTC. The chain carries TRBV15 and TRBJ2-7, with 7 bases that match TRBD2. The CDR3 is 15 amino acids. Germline CDR1 LNHNV, CDR2 YYDKDF (reference sequence).

This clonotype was seen many times. This chain joins TRBV5-1 and TRBJ2-5; 7 positions agree with TRBD2. The V segment lost 3 bases and the J segment 0 bases; nucleotides outside the gene matches: 8. The CDR3 loop spans 16 amino acids. Germline CDR1 reads SGHRS; CDR2 reads YFSETQ. CDR3 loop: CASSSLPRGDQETQYF. CDR3 nucleotides: TGCGCCAGCAGCTCTTTACCACGGGGGGACCAAGAGACCCAGTACTTC.

Ten or more counts support this clonotype. The chain combines TRBV11-2 with TRBJ2-1; weak D call: TRBD1 (5 bases). The CDR3 loop spans 17 amino acids. Trimming removed 5 bases at V and 2 bases at J, with 19 bases between. The V gene's germline CDR1 is SGHAT and CDR2 FQNNGV. Here the CDR3 reads CASSRGIWAGTYNEQFF. The CDR3 nucleotides are TGTGCCAGCAGCAGAGGAATTTGGGCAGGGACCTACAATGAGCAGTTCTTC.

Regarding this clonotype: This may be a read error: a much more frequent sequence differs by one nucleotide. The CDR3 DNA sequence: TGTGCCAGCAATTCCCCGGGACAGCGCACAGATACGCAGTATTTT. As protein: CASNSPGQRTDTQYF. The chain is built from TRBV12-3 or TRBV12-4 and TRBJ2-3, with 7 bases fitting TRBD1. J gave up 1 base and V 7 bases, and 8 bases lay outside the gene matches. The CDR3 runs 15 residues.

About this clonotype: It may be a read error: a sequence one base away is much more abundant. The gene calls are TRBV20-1 and TRBJ2-3; TRBD1 is a possible D gene (7 bases). This CDR3 contains 15 residues. Germline CDR1 DFQATT, CDR2 SNEGSKA (reference sequence). The CDR3 sequence is CSASGDRELADTQCF. The CDR3 DNA reads TGCAGTGCTAGTGGCGACAGGGAACTAGCAGATACGCAGTGTTTT.

This clonotype was observed at least ten times. The J gene is TRBJ2-7, the V gene TRBV2; D remains ambiguous. The CDR3 is made up of 15 amino acids. Deletions cut 5 bases from V and 4 bases from J, with 18 bases between. The germline V gene has CDR1 SNHLY and CDR2 FYNNEI. The CDR3 DNA sequence: TGTGCCAGCAGTTCCCTCCTAGACTCGCGGTACGAGCAGTACTTC. This encodes CASSSLLDSRYEQYF.

This clonotype was recorded many times. Compared with germline, one end of the junction differs, possibly owing to a read error. The V call is TRBV5-1, the J call TRBJ2-2, with no clear D. This CDR3 is built from 11 residues. CDR1 and CDR2 from the germline V gene are SGHRS and YFSETQ. The CDR3 nucleotides are TGTGCCAGCCGCGGAACCGGGGAGCTGTTTTTT. It encodes CASRGTGELFF.

This clonotype was detected many times. For the CDR3, the DNA is TGCGCCAGCAGCCAAGGAATGGGGCAGGACTATGGCTACACCTTC. It codes for CASSQGMGQDYGYTF. J is TRBJ1-2 and V is TRBV4-1; the D gene is possibly TRBD1 (5 bases). The CDR3 totals 15 residues. Germline V gives CDR1 MGHRA, CDR2 YSYEKL. Trimming pared 1 base from V and 3 bases from J, leaving 12 bases between.

The J gene is TRBJ1-1, the V gene TRBV6-1, with D perhaps TRBD1 (6 bases). Per germline, CDR1 MNHNS and CDR2 SASEGT. Trimming pared 3 bases from V and 0 bases from J, leaving 11 bases between. The CDR3 sequence is 15 residues long. The CDR3 spells CASSEDRYMNTEAFF. DNA for the CDR3: TGTGCCAGCAGTGAGGACAGATACATGAACACTGAAGCTTTCTTT.

This clonotype has ten or more counts. The gene calls are TRBV14 and TRBJ2-7; 9 bases are shared with TRBD1. Trimming took 4 bases from V and 2 from J; bases not matched to a gene: 6. The germline CDR1 and CDR2 sequences are SGHDN and FVKESK. The CDR3 sequence is 15 residues long. The CDR3 protein is CASSLGQGPPYEQYF. As DNA, the CDR3 is TGTGCCAGCAGCCTAGGACAGGGGCCCCCCTACGAGCAGTACTTC.

The gene calls are TRBV11-2 and TRBJ2-7; D is perhaps TRBD2 (7 bases). Germline values: CDR1 SGHAT, CDR2 FQNNGV. Trimming left V 3 bases short and J 4 bases short, with 16 bases between. The CDR3 runs 15 residues. DNA for the CDR3: TGTGCCAGCAGCTTTGAGGCGGGGGCCCCATACGAGCAGTACTTC. This gives the protein CASSFEAGAPYEQYF.